This T cell receptor beta chain is drawn from a study of blood T cell repertoires in COVID-19. Looking at the study overall: Collection of acute and convalescent COVID-19 samples took place in the United States, Italy and Spain. PBMCs, B-cell-depleted T cells, or T cells were the source of the cDNA or gDNA that made up the material.

As handled by the study authors: Amplification of reference gene primers provided the estimated nucleated cell counts. Here immunoSEQ multiplex PCR was the method, and the copy in TCRdb shows in-frame clones only, minus some. V and J calls and clone size follow that table, whereas D and trimming were derived from the DNA. The table records about 240,000 clones, 80% to 90% of them present only once. This CDR3 region has 15 residues. Germline lookup yields CDR1 SGHTS and CDR2 YDEGEE. Trimming cost V 0 bases and J 1 base, with 10 bases left between them. The sequence came from a middle-aged man with acute or convalescent COVID-19. This chain joins TRBV5-8 and TRBJ1-1; D not resolved. Input material: peripheral blood. DNA of the CDR3: TGTGCCAGCAGCTTGGGTCGGGGTTGGAACACTGAAGCTTTCTTT. Its protein is CASSLGRGWNTEAFF.